A few counts support the clone carrying this TCR beta chain. The sample belongs to a study of identical twins. From germline, CDR1 is MNHEY and CDR2 SMNVEV (reference sequence). The CDR3 sequence is 13 residues long. Trimming stripped 2 bases from V and 8 bases from J, with 12 bases between. The cDNA had a unique molecular identifier and a template-switch universal primer site. TCRdb reanalysed the 5' RACE reads using MiXCR and keeps one entry per CDR3 protein. The sample yields 700,000 to 950,000 distinct CDR3 sequences, 9% to 15% seen once. This sample was also put to use in a study of yellow fever vaccine responses in identical twins.

Sequenced: PBMCs. The chain links TRBV27 to TRBJ1-1; no clear D gene. This clonotype was obtained from a woman aged 18 to 35 in good health. The CDR3 DNA reads TGTGCCAGCAGTTTAATGTTGACCCGGGAAGCTTTCTTT. The encoded protein is CASSLMLTREAFF.